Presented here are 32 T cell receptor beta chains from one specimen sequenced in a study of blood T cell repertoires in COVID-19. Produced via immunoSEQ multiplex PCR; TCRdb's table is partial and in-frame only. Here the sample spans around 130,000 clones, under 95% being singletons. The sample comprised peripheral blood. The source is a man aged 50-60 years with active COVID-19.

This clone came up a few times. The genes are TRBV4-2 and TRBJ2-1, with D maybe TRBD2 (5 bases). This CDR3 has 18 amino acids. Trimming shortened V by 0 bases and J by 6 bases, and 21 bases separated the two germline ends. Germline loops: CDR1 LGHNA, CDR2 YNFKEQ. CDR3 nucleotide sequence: TGTGCCAGCAGCCAAGAGCCAGGAGTCACTAGGGCGGGCAATGAGCAGTTCTTC. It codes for CASSQEPGVTRAGNEQFF.

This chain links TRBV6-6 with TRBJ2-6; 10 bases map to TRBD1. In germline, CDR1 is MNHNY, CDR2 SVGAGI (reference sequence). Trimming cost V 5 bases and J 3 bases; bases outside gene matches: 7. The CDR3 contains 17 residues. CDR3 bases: TGTGCCAGCAGTCGACAGGGGGCTTCTGGTGGGGCCAACGTCCTGACTTTC. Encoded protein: CASSRQGASGGANVLTF.

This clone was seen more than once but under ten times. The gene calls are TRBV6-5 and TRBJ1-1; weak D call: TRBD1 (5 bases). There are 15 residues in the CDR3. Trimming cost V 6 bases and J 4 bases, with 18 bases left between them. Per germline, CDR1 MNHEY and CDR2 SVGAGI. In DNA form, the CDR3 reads TGTGCCAGCAGCCGGGCGGGGGGGAGCGCCACTGAAGCTTTCTTT. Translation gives CASSRAGGSATEAFF.

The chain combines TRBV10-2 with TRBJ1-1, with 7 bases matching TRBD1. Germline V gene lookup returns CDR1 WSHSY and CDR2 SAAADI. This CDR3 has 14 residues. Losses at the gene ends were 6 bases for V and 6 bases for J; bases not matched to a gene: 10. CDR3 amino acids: CASRGFGQAPEAFF. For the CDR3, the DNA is TGCGCCAGCAGGGGTTTCGGACAGGCTCCTGAAGCTTTCTTT.

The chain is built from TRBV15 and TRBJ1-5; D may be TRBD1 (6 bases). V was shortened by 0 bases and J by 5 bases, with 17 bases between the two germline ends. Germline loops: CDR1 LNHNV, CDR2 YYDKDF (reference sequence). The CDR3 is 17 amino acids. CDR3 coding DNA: TGTGCCACCAGCAGAGATCTAGGAGGCCCAGGGGATCAGCCCCAGCATTTT. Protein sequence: CATSRDLGGPGDQPQHF.

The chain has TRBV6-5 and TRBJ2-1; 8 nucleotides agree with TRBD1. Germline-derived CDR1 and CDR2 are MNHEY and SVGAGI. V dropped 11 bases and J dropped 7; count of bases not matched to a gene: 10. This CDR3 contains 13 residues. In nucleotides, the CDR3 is TGTGCCGCCAGGACAGGGCTGCGGAATGAGCAGTTCTTC. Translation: CAARTGLRNEQFF.

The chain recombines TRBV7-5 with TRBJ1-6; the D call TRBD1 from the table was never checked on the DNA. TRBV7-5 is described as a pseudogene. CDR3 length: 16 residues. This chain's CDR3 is CARTTTVNSYNSPLHF. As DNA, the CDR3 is TGTGCCAGAACCACGACAGTGAACTCCTATAATTCACCCCTCCACTTT.

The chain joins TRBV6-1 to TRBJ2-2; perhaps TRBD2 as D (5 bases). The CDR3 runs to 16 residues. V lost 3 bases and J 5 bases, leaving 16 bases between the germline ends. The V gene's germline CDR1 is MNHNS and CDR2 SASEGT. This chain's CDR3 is CASSDSVGMWTGELFF. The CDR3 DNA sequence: TGTGCCAGCAGTGATTCGGTCGGGATGTGGACCGGGGAGCTGTTTTTT.

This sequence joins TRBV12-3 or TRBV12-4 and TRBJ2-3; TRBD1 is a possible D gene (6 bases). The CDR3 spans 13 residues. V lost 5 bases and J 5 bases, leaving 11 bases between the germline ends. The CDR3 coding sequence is TGTGCCAGCAGTCTTCTCAGGGGAGATACGCAGTATTTT. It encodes CASSLLRGDTQYF.

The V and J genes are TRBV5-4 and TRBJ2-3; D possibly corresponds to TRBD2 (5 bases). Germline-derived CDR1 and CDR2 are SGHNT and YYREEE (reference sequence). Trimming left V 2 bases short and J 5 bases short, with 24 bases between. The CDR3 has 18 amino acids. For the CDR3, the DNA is TGTGCCAGCAGCTTTAAATCCCAGGCGGGCCCGGCAGGAGATACGCAGTATTTT. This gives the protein CASSFKSQAGPAGDTQYF. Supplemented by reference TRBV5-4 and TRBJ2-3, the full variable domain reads ETGVTQSPTHLIKTRGQQVTLRCSSQSGHNTVSWYQQALGQGPQFIFQYYREEENGRGNFPPRFSGLQFPNYSSELNVNALELDDSALYLCASSFKSQAGPAGDTQYFGPGTRLTVL.

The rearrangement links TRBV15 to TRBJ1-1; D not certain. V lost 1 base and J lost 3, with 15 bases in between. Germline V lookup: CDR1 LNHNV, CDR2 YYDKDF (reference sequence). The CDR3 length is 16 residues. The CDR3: CATSRGPAEGYTEAFF. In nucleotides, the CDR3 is TGTGCCACCAGCAGAGGGCCGGCTGAGGGCTACACTGAAGCTTTCTTT.

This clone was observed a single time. The CDR3 DNA sequence: TGTGCCAGCAACTCAGGGGGAAACACCATATATTTT. This translates into CASNSGGNTIYF. This rearrangement joins TRBV6-5 to TRBJ1-3; a possible D gene is TRBD1 (5 bases). V lost 7 bases and J lost 4, with 8 bases in between. Germline V lookup: CDR1 MNHEY, CDR2 SVGAGI. This CDR3 contains 12 residues.

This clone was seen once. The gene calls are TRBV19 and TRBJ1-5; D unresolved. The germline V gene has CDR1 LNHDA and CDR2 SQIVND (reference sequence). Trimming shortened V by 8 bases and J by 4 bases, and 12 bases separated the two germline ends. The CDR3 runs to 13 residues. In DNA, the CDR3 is TGTGCCAGTTGGACTGATAATAATCAGCCCCAGCATTTT. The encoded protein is CASWTDNNQPQHF.

The CDR3 DNA reads as TGTGCCATCCGCCGGGAGCACGGGTCACCCCTCCACTTT. Protein product: CAIRREHGSPLHF. The chain carries TRBV6-6 and TRBJ1-6; D gene ambiguous. CDR1 MNHNY and CDR2 SVGAGI come from the germline V gene (reference sequence). CDR3 length: 13 residues. The germline V and J ends were trimmed by 10 bases and 10 bases, with 17 bases remaining between them.

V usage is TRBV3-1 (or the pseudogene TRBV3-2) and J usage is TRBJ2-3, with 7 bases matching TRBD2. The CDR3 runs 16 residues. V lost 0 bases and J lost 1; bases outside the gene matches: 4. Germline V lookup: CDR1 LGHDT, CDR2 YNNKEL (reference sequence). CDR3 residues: CASSQESGLRTDTQYF. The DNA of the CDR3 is TGTGCCAGCAGCCAAGAGTCGGGACTACGCACAGATACGCAGTATTTT.

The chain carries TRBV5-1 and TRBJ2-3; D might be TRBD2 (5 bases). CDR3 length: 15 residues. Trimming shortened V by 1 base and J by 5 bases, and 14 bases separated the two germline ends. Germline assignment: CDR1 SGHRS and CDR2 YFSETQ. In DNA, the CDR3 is TGCGCCAGCAGCTTGTTTGGGAGTGTCGGAGATACGCAGTATTTT. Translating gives CASSLFGSVGDTQYF. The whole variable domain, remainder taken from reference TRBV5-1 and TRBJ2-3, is KAGVTQTPRYLIKTRGQQVTLSCSPISGHRSVSWYQQTPGQGLQFLFEYFSETQRNKGNFPGRFSGRQFSNSRSEMNVSTLELGDSALYLCASSLFGSVGDTQYFGPGTRLTVL.

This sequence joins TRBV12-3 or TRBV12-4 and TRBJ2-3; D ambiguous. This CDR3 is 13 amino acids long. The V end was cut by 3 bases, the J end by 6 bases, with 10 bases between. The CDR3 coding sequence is TGTGCCAGCAGTTTGGGTAGCCAGGATACGCAGTATTTT. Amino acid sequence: CASSLGSQDTQYF.

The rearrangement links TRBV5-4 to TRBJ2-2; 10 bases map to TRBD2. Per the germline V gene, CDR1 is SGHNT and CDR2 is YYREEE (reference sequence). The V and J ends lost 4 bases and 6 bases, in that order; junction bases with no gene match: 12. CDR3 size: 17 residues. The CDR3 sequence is CASSIDPSGSTPGELFF. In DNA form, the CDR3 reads TGTGCCAGCAGCATAGACCCTAGCGGGAGTACCCCCGGGGAGCTGTTTTTT.

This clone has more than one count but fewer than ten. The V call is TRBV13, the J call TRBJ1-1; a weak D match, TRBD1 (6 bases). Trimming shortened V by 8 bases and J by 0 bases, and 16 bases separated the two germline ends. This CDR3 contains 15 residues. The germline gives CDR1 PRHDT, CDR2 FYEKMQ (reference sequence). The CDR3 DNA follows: TGTGCCAGCGGACATGATACAGGGATGAACACTGAAGCTTTCTTT. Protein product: CASGHDTGMNTEAFF.

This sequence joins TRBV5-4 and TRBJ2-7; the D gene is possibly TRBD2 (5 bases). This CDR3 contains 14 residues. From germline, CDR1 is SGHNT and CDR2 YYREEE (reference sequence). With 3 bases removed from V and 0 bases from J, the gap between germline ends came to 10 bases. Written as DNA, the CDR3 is TGTGCCAGCAGCTCAGGACTGAGCTCCTACGAGCAGTACGTC. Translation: CASSSGLSSYEQYV.

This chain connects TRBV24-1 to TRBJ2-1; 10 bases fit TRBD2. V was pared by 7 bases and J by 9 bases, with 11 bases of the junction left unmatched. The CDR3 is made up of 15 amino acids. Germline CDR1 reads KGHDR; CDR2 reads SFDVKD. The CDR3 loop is CATRGSSGRLTEQFF. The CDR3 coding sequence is TGTGCCACCAGGGGATCTAGCGGGAGATTAACTGAGCAGTTCTTC.

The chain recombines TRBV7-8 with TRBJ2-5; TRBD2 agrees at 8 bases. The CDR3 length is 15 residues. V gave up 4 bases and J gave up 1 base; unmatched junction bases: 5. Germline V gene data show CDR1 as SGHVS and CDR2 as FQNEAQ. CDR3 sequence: CASSWWGLGQETQYF. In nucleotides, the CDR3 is TGTGCCAGCAGCTGGTGGGGACTAGGCCAAGAGACCCAGTACTTC.

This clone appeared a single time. The CDR3 DNA reads TGTGCCAGCAAGGGACAGGGGGCATATGGCTACACCTTC. Its translation: CASKGQGAYGYTF. This chain joins TRBV6-6 and TRBJ1-2, with 12 bases lining up with TRBD1. V trimming: 7 bases; J trimming: 5 bases; junction bases outside the gene matches: 2. Germline CDR1 is MNHNY and CDR2 is SVGAGI (reference sequence). This CDR3 region has 13 residues.

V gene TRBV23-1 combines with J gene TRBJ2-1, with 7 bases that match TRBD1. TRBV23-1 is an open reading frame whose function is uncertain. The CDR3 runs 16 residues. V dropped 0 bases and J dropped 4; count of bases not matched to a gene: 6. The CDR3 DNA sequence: TGCGCCAGCAGTCAATCCGGGACAGTCTTTTACAATGAGCAGTTCTTC. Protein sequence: CASSQSGTVFYNEQFF.

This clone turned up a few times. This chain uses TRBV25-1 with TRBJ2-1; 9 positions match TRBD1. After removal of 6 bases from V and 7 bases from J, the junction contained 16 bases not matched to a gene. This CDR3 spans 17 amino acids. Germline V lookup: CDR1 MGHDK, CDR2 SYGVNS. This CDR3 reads CASSTHLGGQGENEQFF. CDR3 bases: TGTGCCAGCAGCACCCATCTGGGGGGACAGGGAGAAAATGAGCAGTTCTTC.

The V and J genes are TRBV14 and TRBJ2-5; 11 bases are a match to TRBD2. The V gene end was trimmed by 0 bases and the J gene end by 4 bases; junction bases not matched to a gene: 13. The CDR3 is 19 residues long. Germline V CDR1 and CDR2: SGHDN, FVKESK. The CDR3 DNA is TGTGCCAGCAGCCAAGAGGTGCGACTAGCGGGATCGGGGGGAGAGACCCAGTACTTC. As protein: CASSQEVRLAGSGGETQYF.

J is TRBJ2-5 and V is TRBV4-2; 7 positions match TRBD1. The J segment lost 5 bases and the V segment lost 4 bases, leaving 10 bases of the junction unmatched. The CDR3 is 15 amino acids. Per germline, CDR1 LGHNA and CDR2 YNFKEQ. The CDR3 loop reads CASSPLTRGHETQYF. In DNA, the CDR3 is TGTGCCAGCAGCCCCCTCACAAGGGGGCACGAGACCCAGTACTTC.

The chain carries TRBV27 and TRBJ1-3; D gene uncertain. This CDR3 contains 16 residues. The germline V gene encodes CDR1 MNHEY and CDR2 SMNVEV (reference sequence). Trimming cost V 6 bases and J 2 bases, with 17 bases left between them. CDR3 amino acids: CASRPYILRAGNTIYF. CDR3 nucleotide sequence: TGTGCCAGCAGACCCTATATCCTGAGAGCTGGAAACACCATATATTTT.

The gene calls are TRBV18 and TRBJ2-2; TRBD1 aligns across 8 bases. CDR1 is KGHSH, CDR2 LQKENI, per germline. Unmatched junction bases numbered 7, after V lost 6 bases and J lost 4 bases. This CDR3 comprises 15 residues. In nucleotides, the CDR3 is TGTGCCAGCTCGCAATCCGGGACAGGCACCGGGGAGCTGTTTTTT. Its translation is CASSQSGTGTGELFF.

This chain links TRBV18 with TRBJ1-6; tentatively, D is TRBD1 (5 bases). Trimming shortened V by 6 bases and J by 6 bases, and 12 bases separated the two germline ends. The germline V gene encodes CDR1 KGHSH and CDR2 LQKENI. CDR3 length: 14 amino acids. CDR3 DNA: TGTGCCAGCTCCCCAGGGCCACTTAATTCACCCCTCCACTTT. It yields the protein CASSPGPLNSPLHF.

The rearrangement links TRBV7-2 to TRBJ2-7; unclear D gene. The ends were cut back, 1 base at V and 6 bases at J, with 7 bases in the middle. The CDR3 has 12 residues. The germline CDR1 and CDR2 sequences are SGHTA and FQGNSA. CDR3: CASSLVSSEQYF. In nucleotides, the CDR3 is TGTGCCAGCAGCTTAGTTTCATCCGAGCAGTACTTC.

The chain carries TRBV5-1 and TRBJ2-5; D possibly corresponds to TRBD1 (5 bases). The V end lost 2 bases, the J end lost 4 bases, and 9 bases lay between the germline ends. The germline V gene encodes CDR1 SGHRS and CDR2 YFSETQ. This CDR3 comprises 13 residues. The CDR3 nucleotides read TGCGCCAGCAGCTTAACAGGCCGAGAGACCCAGTACTTC. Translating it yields CASSLTGRETQYF.